Shown below are 8 T cell receptor beta chains from a single sample sequenced in a study of cytomegalovirus exposure and HLA in healthy donors. The PCR contained 60 Vbeta and 13 Jbeta primers. Only in-frame clones appear in the TCRdb table, and some are missing; sequencing was by immunoSEQ multiplex PCR. The repertoire consists of 180,000 or so clones, with around 75% occurring once and the leading ten covering about 3%. Material: PBMCs. Every receptor here comes from a male donor in good health and CMV-seronegative.

This clone has only a few counts. The CDR3 is CSVYRDREYTEAFF. The CDR3 DNA reads TGCAGCGTGTACCGGGACAGAGAGTACACTGAAGCTTTCTTT. This chain uses TRBV29-1 with TRBJ1-1, with TRBD1 matching 7 bases. Germline CDR1 and CDR2: SQVTM and ANQGSEA. Losses at the gene ends were 6 bases for V and 3 bases for J; bases not matched to a gene: 10. This CDR3 contains 14 residues.

The V call is TRBV30, the J call TRBJ1-5; D is perhaps TRBD1 (6 bases). The V gene lost 0 bases and the J gene lost 6 bases, with 15 bases spanning the gap. This CDR3 is 15 amino acids long. The germline gives CDR1 GTSNPN, CDR2 SVGIG (reference sequence). The CDR3 sequence is CAWSVTRGTSQPQHF. CDR3 sequence (DNA): TGTGCCTGGAGTGTAACTAGGGGGACCAGTCAGCCCCAGCATTTT. The full variable domain, its missing parts supplied by reference TRBV30 and TRBJ1-5, is SQTIHQWPATLVQPVGSPLSLECTVEGTSNPNLYWYRQAAGRGLQLLFYSVGIGQISSEVPQNLSASRPQDRQFILSSKKLLLSDSGFYLCAWSVTRGTSQPQHFGDGTRLSIL.

This clone turned up a few times. The V call is TRBV30, the J call TRBJ1-1; 9 bases align to TRBD1. Trimming removed 0 bases from V and 5 bases from J; junction bases left unmatched: 16. The V gene's germline CDR1 is GTSNPN and CDR2 SVGIG (reference sequence). The CDR3 contains 18 residues. CDR3 amino acids: CAWSVSWADRGRGTEAFF. The CDR3 DNA reads TGTGCCTGGAGTGTATCGTGGGCGGACAGGGGTCGAGGGACTGAAGCTTTCTTT.

This chain links TRBV7-9 with TRBJ1-2; 7 nucleotides align to TRBD1. The V and J ends lost 6 bases and 3 bases, in that order; junction bases with no gene match: 7. This CDR3 has 14 amino acids. Germline V gene sequence: CDR1 SEHNR, CDR2 FQNEAQ (reference sequence). As DNA, the CDR3 is TGTGCCAGCAGGACAGGGAGGAGCGACTATGGCTACACCTTC. It is translated as CASRTGRSDYGYTF. Full variable domain (outside the CDR3, taken from reference TRBV7-9 and TRBJ1-2): DTGVSQNPRHKITKRGQNVTFRCDPISEHNRLYWYRQTLGQGPEFLTYFQNEAQLEKSRLLSDRFSAERPKGSFSTLEIQRTEQGDSAMYLCASRTGRSDYGYTFGSGTRLTVV.

The rearrangement joins TRBV13 to TRBJ2-7; tentatively, D is TRBD1 (6 bases). Deletions cut 5 bases from V and 0 bases from J, with 11 bases between. Germline values: CDR1 PRHDT, CDR2 FYEKMQ (reference sequence). The CDR3 runs 14 residues. The CDR3 loop is CASSHGGSSYEQYF. Here the CDR3 DNA reads TGTGCCAGCAGCCATGGGGGCAGCTCCTACGAGCAGTACTTC.

The CDR3 reads CASSQEGGDEKLFF. The CDR3, as DNA: TGCGCCAGCAGCCAAGAAGGGGGCGACGAAAAACTGTTTTTT. The chain combines TRBV4-1 with TRBJ1-4, with 7 bases aligning to TRBD1. This CDR3 comprises 14 residues. Per the germline V gene, CDR1 is MGHRA and CDR2 is YSYEKL. Trimming took 0 bases from V and 8 from J; bases not matched to a gene: 3.

The V gene is TRBV25-1, the J gene TRBJ2-2; no clear D gene. Germline CDR1 and CDR2: MGHDK and SYGVNS. Between the trimmed V and J ends, which lost 11 bases and 1 base, there was a span of 14 bases. CDR3 length: 14 residues. In DNA form, the CDR3 reads TGTGCCTGCTCCCCAGATTGGAACACCGGGGAGCTGTTTTTT. Its protein product is CACSPDWNTGELFF. Full variable domain (rest looked up from reference TRBV25-1 and TRBJ2-2): EADIYQTPRYLVIGTGKKITLECSQTMGHDKMYWYQQDPGMELHLIHYSYGVNSTEKGDLSSESTVSRIRTEHFPLTLESARPSHTSQYLCACSPDWNTGELFFGEGSRLTVL.

The V and J genes are TRBV9 and TRBJ2-2; no definite D call. CDR1 is SGDLS and CDR2 is YYNGEE in the germline V gene. There are 15 residues in the CDR3. Deletions cut 4 bases from V and 0 bases from J, with 10 bases between. In nucleotides, the CDR3 is TGTGCCAGCAGCTTAGGTTTATCGAACACCGGGGAGCTGTTTTTT. Its protein is CASSLGLSNTGELFF.